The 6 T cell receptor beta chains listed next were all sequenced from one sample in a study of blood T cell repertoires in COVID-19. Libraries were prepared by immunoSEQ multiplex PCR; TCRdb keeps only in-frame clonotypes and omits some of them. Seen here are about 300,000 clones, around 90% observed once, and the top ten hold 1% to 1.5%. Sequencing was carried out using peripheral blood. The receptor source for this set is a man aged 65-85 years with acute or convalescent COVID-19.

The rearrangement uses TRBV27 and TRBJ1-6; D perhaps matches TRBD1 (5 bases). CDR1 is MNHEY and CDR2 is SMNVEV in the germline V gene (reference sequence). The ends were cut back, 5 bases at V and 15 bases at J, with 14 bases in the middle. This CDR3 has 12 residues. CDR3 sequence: CASSNSGTRLHF. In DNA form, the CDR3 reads TGTGCCAGCAGTAACTCCGGGACTCGCCTCCACTTT.

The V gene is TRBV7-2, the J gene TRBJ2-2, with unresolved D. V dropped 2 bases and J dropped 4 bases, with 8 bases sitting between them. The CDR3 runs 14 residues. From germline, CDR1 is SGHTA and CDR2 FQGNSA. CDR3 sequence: CASSLSRATGELFF. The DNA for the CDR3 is TGTGCCAGCAGCTTATCCCGCGCCACCGGGGAGCTGTTTTTT.

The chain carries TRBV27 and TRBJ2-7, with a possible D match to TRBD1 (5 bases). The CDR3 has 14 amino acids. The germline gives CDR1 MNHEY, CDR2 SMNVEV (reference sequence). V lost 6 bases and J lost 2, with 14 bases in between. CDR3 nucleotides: TGTGCCAGCAGCCGGAGTGGGGCGACCTACGAGCAGTACTTC. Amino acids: CASSRSGATYEQYF.

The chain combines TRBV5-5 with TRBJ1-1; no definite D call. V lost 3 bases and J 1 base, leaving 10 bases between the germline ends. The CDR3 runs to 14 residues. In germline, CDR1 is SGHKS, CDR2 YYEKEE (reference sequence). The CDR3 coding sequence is TGTGCCAGCAGCTGGGCCCAAAAGAACACTGAAGCTTTCTTT. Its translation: CASSWAQKNTEAFF.

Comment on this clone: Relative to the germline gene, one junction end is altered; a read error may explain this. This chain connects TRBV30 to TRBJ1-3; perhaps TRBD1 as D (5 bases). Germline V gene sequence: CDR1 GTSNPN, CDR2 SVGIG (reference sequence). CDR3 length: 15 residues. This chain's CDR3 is CAWSVGQSPGNTIYF. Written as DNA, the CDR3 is TGTGCCTGGAGTGTGGGGCAGTCTCCTGGGAACACCATATATTTT.

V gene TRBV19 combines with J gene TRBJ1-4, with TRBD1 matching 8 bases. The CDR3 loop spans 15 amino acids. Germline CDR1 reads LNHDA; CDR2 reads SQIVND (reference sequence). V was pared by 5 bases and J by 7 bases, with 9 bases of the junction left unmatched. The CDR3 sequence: CASSSRQGWSEKLFF. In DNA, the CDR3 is TGTGCCAGTAGTTCCCGACAGGGGTGGAGTGAAAAACTGTTTTTT.